A single sample gave rise to the 26 T cell receptor beta chains below, sequenced in a study of cytomegalovirus exposure and HLA in healthy donors. PCR amplification relied on 60 Vbeta primers (plus 13 Jbeta primers). Clones were read by immunoSEQ multiplex PCR, and TCRdb kept only the in-frame ones, dropping some. The data contain 150,000 to 200,000 clones, approximately 85% of them singletons. Sequencing was done on a sample of PBMCs. Source of these receptors: a man aged 18 to 29 in good health and CMV-seropositive.

This clone has only a few counts. V is TRBV2 and J is TRBJ2-7, with D uncertain. This CDR3 has 12 amino acids. Germline CDR1 and CDR2: SNHLY and FYNNEI. Trimming shortened V by 3 bases and J by 4 bases, and 7 bases separated the two germline ends. The CDR3 region is CASSDWQYEQYF. DNA of the CDR3: TGTGCCAGCAGTGATTGGCAATACGAGCAGTACTTC.

This rearrangement joins TRBV6-5 to TRBJ1-4, with 9 bases identical to TRBD1. CDR3 length: 14 residues. The ends lost 6 bases at V and 8 bases at J; junction bases unmatched: 7. CDR1 is MNHEY and CDR2 is SVGAGI in the germline V gene. The CDR3 loop is CASRGTGQREKLFF. CDR3 DNA sequence: TGTGCCAGCAGGGGGACAGGGCAAAGAGAAAAACTGTTTTTT.

Comments on this clone: The final CDR3 position lacks the conserved phenylalanine or tryptophan, pointing to a likely read error. The limits of the CDR3 on the DNA are not certain, so only TCRdb's listed CDR3 is given. V usage is TRBV9 and J usage is TRBJ1-1; TRBD1 is the table's D call and was not checked against the DNA. The CDR3 sequence runs 15 residues, both termini included. Germline V gene lookup returns CDR1 SGDLS and CDR2 YYNGEE. Here the CDR3 reads CASSVARRAWRGQQI.

A note on this clone: One end of the junction varies from germline; a read error may be responsible. The chain is built from TRBV20-1 and TRBJ1-2; tentatively, D is TRBD1 (5 bases). Germline assignment: CDR1 DFQATT and CDR2 SNEGSKA (reference sequence). CDR3 size: 8 residues. As DNA, the CDR3 is TGCAGTGCTAAAGAACAGGATTTC. Translation: CSAKEQDF.

The rearrangement uses TRBV2 and TRBJ2-7, with TRBD1 identical over 8 bases. This CDR3 comprises 13 residues. Unmatched junction bases numbered 1, after V lost 6 bases and J lost 0 bases. Germline lookup yields CDR1 SNHLY and CDR2 FYNNEI. CDR3 in amino acids: CASRDRVSYEQYF. In nucleotides, the CDR3 is TGTGCCAGCAGGGACAGGGTCTCCTACGAGCAGTACTTC.

This clone was recorded a few times. The chain couples TRBV6-5 to TRBJ1-6; TRBD1 is a possible D gene (5 bases). CDR1 is MNHEY and CDR2 is SVGAGI in the germline V gene. CDR3 length equals 13 residues. V dropped 10 bases and J dropped 10 bases, with 17 bases sitting between them. CDR3 nucleotide sequence: TGTGCCACCTTCCAGGGCATGGGGTCACCCCTCCACTTT. Protein sequence: CATFQGMGSPLHF.

The chain links TRBV19 to TRBJ1-1; the D gene is possibly TRBD1 (6 bases). There are 14 residues in the CDR3. V was clipped by 3 bases and J by 0 bases, with 8 bases between them. The germline V gene encodes CDR1 LNHDA and CDR2 SQIVND (reference sequence). CDR3 sequence reads: CASSMTGLNTEAFF. Written as DNA, the CDR3 is TGTGCCAGTAGTATGACAGGTTTGAACACTGAAGCTTTCTTT.

For the CDR3, the DNA is TGTGCCAGCAGCTCGAGCGGGGGGGAGCCAGATACGCAGTATTTT. It encodes CASSSSGGEPDTQYF. The chain combines TRBV11-1 with TRBJ2-3; TRBD2 agrees at 10 bases. CDR3 length equals 15 residues. Germline V CDR1 and CDR2: SGHAT, FQDESV (reference sequence). J lost 4 bases, V lost 4 bases, and 5 bases had no gene match. The variable domain in full, completed from reference TRBV11-1 and TRBJ2-3, reads EAEVAQSPRYKITEKSQAVAFWCDPISGHATLYWYRQILGQGPELLVQFQDESVVDDSQLPKDRFSAERLKGVDSTLKIQPAELGDSAMYLCASSSSGGEPDTQYFGPGTRLTVL.

The chain carries TRBV5-1 and TRBJ2-5; TRBD2 agrees at 11 bases. Germline lookup yields CDR1 SGHRS and CDR2 YFSETQ. The V segment lost 2 bases and the J segment 5 bases; nucleotides outside the gene matches: 8. The CDR3 has 16 amino acids. This CDR3 is CASSFGSGGARETQYF. As DNA, the CDR3 is TGCGCCAGCAGCTTTGGTAGCGGGGGGGCCCGGGAGACCCAGTACTTC.

The genes are TRBV21-1 and TRBJ2-7; the D call in the table, TRBD2, was not verified against the DNA. TRBV21-1 is a pseudogene segment. The CDR3 loop spans 14 amino acids. This chain's CDR3 is CASSKEERVAEQYF. In DNA form, the CDR3 reads TGTGCCAGCAGCAAAGAAGAGAGGGTGGCCGAGCAGTACTTC.

The chain couples TRBV21-1 to TRBJ2-3; the D segment call TRBD1 is taken from the table without a DNA check. TRBV21-1 is tagged as a pseudogene. CDR3 length equals 15 residues. CDR3 DNA: TGTGCCAGCAGAGTGGGGCGGATCAACACAGATACGCAGTATTTT. Translating it yields CASRVGRINTDTQYF.

The chain combines TRBV5-6 with TRBJ1-2, with 8 bases lining up with TRBD1. This CDR3 has 14 residues. CDR1 is SGHDT and CDR2 is YYEEEE in the germline V gene. V gave up 4 bases and J gave up 3 bases; unmatched junction bases: 5. CDR3 amino acids: CASSPGGWDYGYTF. Here the CDR3 DNA reads TGTGCCAGCAGCCCAGGGGGCTGGGACTATGGCTACACCTTC.

The chain has TRBV6-1 and TRBJ1-2; 8 nucleotides line up with TRBD1. Germline lookup yields CDR1 MNHNS and CDR2 SASEGT. This CDR3 has 14 amino acids. The J segment lost 8 bases and the V segment lost 7 bases, leaving 12 bases of the junction unmatched. CDR3 loop: CASKNSGQGIGYTF. CDR3 nucleotides: TGTGCCAGCAAGAATAGTGGACAGGGAATCGGCTACACCTTC.

V is TRBV7-2 and J is TRBJ2-7; possible D gene TRBD1, 5 bases. The CDR3 runs to 15 residues. The V end lost 2 bases, the J end lost 2 bases, and 13 bases lay between the germline ends. The germline V gene has CDR1 SGHTA and CDR2 FQGNSA. In DNA form, the CDR3 reads TGTGCCAGCAGCTTACGGGCAGGGCCCACCTACGAGCAGTACTTC. As protein: CASSLRAGPTYEQYF. The whole variable domain, filled in from reference TRBV7-2 and TRBJ2-7, reads GAGVSQSPSNKVTEKGKDVELRCDPISGHTALYWYRQSLGQGLEFLIYFQGNSAPDKSGLPSDRFSAERTGGSVSTLTIQRTQQEDSAVYLCASSLRAGPTYEQYFGPGTRLTVT.

Note on this clone: Given the absence of the conserved phenylalanine or tryptophan at the CDR3 end, a read error is likely. The DNA is omitted, as the CDR3 cannot be located on it reliably, and the CDR3 follows TCRdb's listing. The V gene is TRBV5-8, the J gene TRBJ1-1. Inclusive of both ends, the CDR3 amounts to 10 amino acids. Germline CDR1 reads SGHTS; CDR2 reads YDEGEE. The CDR3 protein is CASSWGGHTV.

This clone appeared a single time. The chain has TRBV7-7 and TRBJ2-7, with a tentative D call TRBD2 (7 bases). Between the trimmed V and J ends, which lost 2 bases and 3 bases, there was a span of 14 bases. CDR3 length: 15 residues. Germline lookup yields CDR1 SSHAT and CDR2 FNYEAQ (reference sequence). CDR3 sequence (DNA): TGTGCCAGCAGCTTATTTCGGGGGGACAACTACGAGCAGTACTTC. This sequence encodes CASSLFRGDNYEQYF. Full variable domain (outside the CDR3, taken from reference TRBV7-7 and TRBJ2-7): GAGVSQSPRYKVTKRGQDVTLRCDPISSHATLYWYQQALGQGPEFLTYFNYEAQPDKSGLPSDRFSAERPEGSISTLTIQRTEQRDSAMYRCASSLFRGDNYEQYFGPGTRLTVT.

This sequence joins TRBV15 and TRBJ1-1; a weak D match, TRBD1 (5 bases). Germline CDR1 and CDR2: LNHNV and YYDKDF (reference sequence). The CDR3 is made up of 13 amino acids. The V and J ends lost 0 bases and 8 bases respectively, with 10 bases between them. CDR3 residues: CATSRDGGGEAFF. The CDR3 coding sequence is TGTGCCACCAGCAGAGATGGCGGGGGGGAAGCTTTCTTT.

The chain has TRBV11-3 and TRBJ2-3; 9 bases align to TRBD2. Germline V gene lookup returns CDR1 SGHNT and CDR2 YENEEA. The CDR3 loop spans 16 amino acids. Losses at the gene ends were 0 bases for V and 3 bases for J; bases not matched to a gene: 4. The CDR3 reads CASSLERGGLTDTQYF. CDR3 nucleotides: TGTGCCAGCAGCTTAGAGCGGGGGGGCCTAACAGATACGCAGTATTTT.

The chain couples TRBV5-4 to TRBJ1-2; TRBD1 aligns across 7 bases. CDR1 is SGHNT and CDR2 is YYREEE in the germline V gene (reference sequence). V gave up 3 bases and J gave up 6 bases; unmatched junction bases: 8. There are 14 residues in the CDR3. CDR3 sequence reads: CASSSQGRGDGYTF. DNA for the CDR3: TGTGCCAGCAGCTCCCAGGGCAGGGGGGATGGCTACACCTTC.

Comment on this clone: At one of its ends the junction is not consistent with the germline gene, which may arise from a read error. The chain is built from TRBV4-1 and TRBJ2-1, with TRBD2 matching 11 bases. In germline, CDR1 is MGHRA, CDR2 YSYEKL. The CDR3 runs to 17 residues. The CDR3 reads CASSQQTGTSGYNERFF. The DNA for the CDR3 is TGCGCCAGCAGCCAACAAACCGGGACTAGCGGATACAATGAGCGGTTCTTC.

This clone was seen a few times. J is TRBJ2-7 and V is TRBV5-1; D is perhaps TRBD2 (6 bases). V lost 3 bases, J lost 4 bases, and 8 bases lay in between. Germline values: CDR1 SGHRS, CDR2 YFSETQ. The CDR3 is 12 residues long. The CDR3 sequence is CASSSAGYEQYF. Written as DNA, the CDR3 is TGCGCCAGCAGCTCGGCGGGGTACGAGCAGTACTTC.

This clone was counted between two and nine times. The same CDR3 arises from other DNA sequences in this sample as well. The V call is TRBV10-3, the J call TRBJ1-1; maybe TRBD1 (6 bases). Germline CDR1 reads ENHRY; CDR2 reads SYGVKD. The CDR3 has 13 residues. V was shortened by 9 bases and J by 2 bases, with 13 bases between the two germline ends. Here the CDR3 reads CAITGQPNTEAFF. The CDR3 DNA reads as TGTGCCATTACGGGACAACCAAACACTGAAGCTTTCTTT.

In this sample, this clone turned up once. The gene calls are TRBV7-2 and TRBJ1-2; D perhaps matches TRBD1 (5 bases). Trimming removed 5 bases from V and 5 bases from J, with 9 bases in between. The CDR3 length is 12 residues. Germline-derived CDR1 and CDR2 are SGHTA and FQGNSA. In DNA form, the CDR3 reads TGTGCCAGCAGCCAGACAGAATATGGCTACACCTTC. This gives the protein CASSQTEYGYTF.

The gene calls are TRBV2 and TRBJ2-3; D possibly corresponds to TRBD2 (7 bases). CDR3 size: 15 residues. Germline V gives CDR1 SNHLY, CDR2 FYNNEI. With 10 bases removed from V and 5 bases from J, the gap between germline ends came to 22 bases. CDR3 loop: CATRGGGGRGDTQYF. CDR3 DNA: TGTGCCACAAGGGGAGGGGGGGGCAGAGGAGATACGCAGTATTTT. Looking up the rest from reference TRBV2 and TRBJ2-3 gives the full variable domain: EPEVTQTPSHQVTQMGQEVILRCVPISNHLYFYWYRQILGQKVEFLVSFYNNEISEKSEIFDDQFSVERPDGSNFTLKIRSTKLEDSAMYFCATRGGGGRGDTQYFGPGTRLTVL.

The DNA of the CDR3 is TGTGCCAGCAGTCACGAGGGGAACACTGAAGCTTTCTTT. It is translated as CASSHEGNTEAFF. This rearrangement joins TRBV6-5 to TRBJ1-1; D remains ambiguous. Trimming stripped 5 bases from V and 1 base from J, with 8 bases between. The CDR3 runs 13 residues. CDR1 MNHEY and CDR2 SVGAGI come from the germline V gene.

The table lists this clone with a few counts. This sequence joins TRBV6-6 and TRBJ1-1; 9 bases match TRBD1. The V segment lost 6 bases and the J segment 4 bases; nucleotides outside the gene matches: 3. Germline V lookup: CDR1 MNHNY, CDR2 SVGAGI (reference sequence). This CDR3 spans 13 amino acids. Written as DNA, the CDR3 is TGTGCCAGCAGACAGGGGGCAGGCACTGAAGCTTTCTTT. This encodes CASRQGAGTEAFF.